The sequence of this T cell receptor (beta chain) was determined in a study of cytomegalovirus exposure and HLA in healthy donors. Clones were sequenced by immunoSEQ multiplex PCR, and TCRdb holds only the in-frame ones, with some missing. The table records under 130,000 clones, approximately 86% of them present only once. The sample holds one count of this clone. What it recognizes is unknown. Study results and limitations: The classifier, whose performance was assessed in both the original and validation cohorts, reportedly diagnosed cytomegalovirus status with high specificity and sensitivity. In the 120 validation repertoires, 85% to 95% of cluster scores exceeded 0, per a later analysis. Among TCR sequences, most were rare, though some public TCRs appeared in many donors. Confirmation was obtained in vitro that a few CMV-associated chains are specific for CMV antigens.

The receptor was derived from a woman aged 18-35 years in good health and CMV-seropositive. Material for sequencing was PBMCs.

The CDR3 is CASSPRTGKNIQYF. The CDR3 DNA follows: TGTGCCAGCAGCCCTCGGACAGGGAAAAACATTCAGTACTTC. The rearrangement links TRBV11-3 to TRBJ2-4; TRBD1 agrees at 8 bases. Germline lookup yields CDR1 SGHNT and CDR2 YENEEA. CDR3 length equals 14 residues. The V and J ends lost 5 bases and 4 bases, in that order; junction bases with no gene match: 4.